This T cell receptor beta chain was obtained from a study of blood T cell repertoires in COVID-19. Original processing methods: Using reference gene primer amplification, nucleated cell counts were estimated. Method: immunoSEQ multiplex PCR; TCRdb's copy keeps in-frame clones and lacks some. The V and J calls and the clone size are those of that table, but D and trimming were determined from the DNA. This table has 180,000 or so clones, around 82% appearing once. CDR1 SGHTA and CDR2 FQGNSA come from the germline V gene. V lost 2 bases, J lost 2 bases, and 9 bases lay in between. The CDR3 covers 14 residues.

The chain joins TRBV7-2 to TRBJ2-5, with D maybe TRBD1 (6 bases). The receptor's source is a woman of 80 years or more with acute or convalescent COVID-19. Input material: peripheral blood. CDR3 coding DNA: TGTGCCAGCAGCTTATTAGGACAGCAAGAGACCCAGTACTTC. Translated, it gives CASSLLGQQETQYF.